The TCR delta chain under discussion was sequenced for a study of Vδ1+ human thymocytes. Findings and limits, study-wide: In the thymus, TRG and TRD repertoires looked highly polyclonal with Gaussian CDR3 lengths.

The sorted cells were CD3+ Vdelta1+ Vdelta2- thymocytes from alphabeta-depleted thymus. As regards this clone: The antigen is undetermined.

The CDR3 is made up of 24 amino acids. Germline lookup yields CDR1 TSWWSYY and CDR2 QGS. V trimming: 1 base; J trimming: 0 bases; junction bases outside the gene matches: 26. Sequences come from RNA converted to cDNA by reverse transcription. CDR3 amplicons came from multiplex PCR with pooled V-gene forward and constant-region reverse primers. TCRdb re-called the multiplex PCR reads via CATT. The sample contains 24,000 or so delta-chain clones, approximately 32% of which appear only once. Sequenced material: Vdelta1+ gamma-delta thymocytes from the thymus. Stated subset: FACS-sorted CD3+ TCRalphabeta- TCRVdelta1+ TCRVdelta2- thymocytes. The gene calls are TRDV1 and TRDJ1; 10 bases are a match to TRDD3. The sequence came from a boy under two years old who had congenital heart surgery. This CDR3 reads CALGEPTPNILGDPRESYTDKLIF. The CDR3 nucleotides are TGTGCTCTTGGGGAACCTACTCCCAACATACTGGGGGATCCCCGAGAATCGTACACCGATAAACTCATCTTT.